The 15 T cell receptor beta chains below come from one sample, sequenced in a study of blood T cell repertoires in COVID-19. Produced via immunoSEQ multiplex PCR; TCRdb's table is partial and in-frame only. The repertoire holds roughly 150,000 clones, with 85% to 90% as singletons. Sample: peripheral blood. Receptor source: a woman older than 75 with acute or convalescent COVID-19.

This rearrangement joins TRBV19 to TRBJ1-1; D not resolved. The ends were cut back, 2 bases at V and 1 base at J, with 5 bases in the middle. The CDR3 covers 13 residues. The germline gives CDR1 LNHDA, CDR2 SQIVND (reference sequence). DNA for the CDR3: TGTGCCAGTAGTATACTGAGGAACACTGAAGCTTTCTTT. It translates to CASSILRNTEAFF.

This chain connects TRBV25-1 to TRBJ1-6; 8 nucleotides line up with TRBD1. The CDR3 loop spans 17 amino acids. Trimming at V came to 4 bases and at J to 10 bases, leaving 15 bases not matched to a gene. Germline lookup yields CDR1 MGHDK and CDR2 SYGVNS. CDR3: CASSGWTGISLDSPLHF. The CDR3 DNA sequence: TGTGCCAGCAGTGGGTGGACAGGGATAAGCTTAGACTCACCCCTCCACTTT.

The chain uses TRBV4-2 and TRBJ2-7, with TRBD1 as a possible D gene (5 bases). Per germline, CDR1 LGHNA and CDR2 YNFKEQ. The V end was cut by 4 bases, the J end by 0 bases, with 13 bases between. The CDR3 runs to 15 residues. The CDR3 here is CASSLSLDSSYEQYF. The CDR3 DNA reads as TGTGCCAGCAGCCTCAGCCTTGACAGCTCCTACGAGCAGTACTTC.

The chain recombines TRBV6-6 with TRBJ2-1, with D perhaps matching TRBD1 (6 bases). Germline-derived CDR1 and CDR2 are MNHNY and SVGAGI (reference sequence). The V end lost 7 bases, the J end lost 0 bases, and 10 bases lay between the germline ends. There are 14 residues in the CDR3. CDR3 residues: CASNPGDSYNEQFF. The CDR3 region has the DNA TGTGCCAGCAATCCAGGGGACTCCTACAATGAGCAGTTCTTC.

The CDR3 reads CAWSVPSGANVLTF. The CDR3 nucleotides read TGTGCCTGGAGTGTCCCTTCTGGGGCCAACGTCCTGACTTTC. The chain recombines TRBV30 with TRBJ2-6; no clear D gene. Per germline, CDR1 GTSNPN and CDR2 SVGIG (reference sequence). This CDR3 has 14 amino acids. Trimming took off 0 bases at V and 1 base at J, with 4 bases between the two ends.

The chain joins TRBV5-1 to TRBJ2-5, with D perhaps matching TRBD1 (5 bases). The CDR3 is 13 amino acids. V was shortened by 5 bases and J by 5 bases, with 13 bases between the two germline ends. Per germline, CDR1 SGHRS and CDR2 YFSETQ. The CDR3: CASSSGNPETQYF. CDR3 bases: TGCGCCAGCAGTTCAGGGAACCCGGAGACCCAGTACTTC. The variable domain in full, completed from reference TRBV5-1 and TRBJ2-5, reads KAGVTQTPRYLIKTRGQQVTLSCSPISGHRSVSWYQQTPGQGLQFLFEYFSETQRNKGNFPGRFSGRQFSNSRSEMNVSTLELGDSALYLCASSSGNPETQYFGPGTRLLVL.

The sample holds one count of this clone. The CDR3 nucleotides read TGCGCCAGCAGGCTGGGACAAGAGGACACTGAAGCTTTCTTT. It encodes CASRLGQEDTEAFF. The chain combines TRBV5-1 with TRBJ1-1; tentatively, D is TRBD1 (6 bases). The CDR3 extends over 14 amino acids. Trimming cost V 5 bases and J 3 bases, with 14 bases left between them. CDR1 SGHRS and CDR2 YFSETQ come from the germline V gene.

The chain uses TRBV30 and TRBJ1-1; 8 nucleotides agree with TRBD1. Germline V gene lookup returns CDR1 GTSNPN and CDR2 SVGIG (reference sequence). The CDR3 has 13 residues. V was pared by 1 base and J by 12 bases, with 10 bases of the junction left unmatched. The CDR3 loop reads CAWSGGTGLETFF. In DNA, the CDR3 is TGTGCCTGGAGTGGCGGGACAGGCCTAGAAACTTTCTTT.

The chain combines TRBV5-1 with TRBJ1-2; no clear D. The germline V and J ends were trimmed by 3 bases and 8 bases, with 14 bases remaining between them. The CDR3 length is 13 residues. Germline CDR1 and CDR2: SGHRS and YFSETQ. In DNA, the CDR3 is TGCGCCAGCAGCTCGAGGGTCTCTGGGGGCTACACCTTC. This translates into CASSSRVSGGYTF.

V gene TRBV4-1 combines with J gene TRBJ1-5, with D perhaps TRBD1 (5 bases). The germline CDR1 and CDR2 sequences are MGHRA and YSYEKL. Deletions cut 0 bases from V and 10 bases from J, with 16 bases between. This CDR3 is 15 amino acids long. CDR3 nucleotides: TGCGCCAGCAGCCAAGATGGCGGGACTGAGAGACCCCAGCATTTT. The encoded protein is CASSQDGGTERPQHF.

The chain links TRBV18 to TRBJ1-1; TRBD1 is a possible D gene (5 bases). Trimming took off 3 bases at V and 1 base at J, with 6 bases between the two ends. The CDR3 contains 13 residues. CDR1 and CDR2 from the germline V gene are KGHSH and LQKENI. CDR3 nucleotides: TGTGCCAGCTCACCTGGGGCGAACACTGAAGCTTTCTTT. Encoded protein: CASSPGANTEAFF.

The gene calls are TRBV20-1 and TRBJ1-5; D ambiguous. Germline loops: CDR1 DFQATT, CDR2 SNEGSKA (reference sequence). Trimming stripped 3 bases from V and 0 bases from J, with 9 bases between. CDR3 length equals 14 residues. The CDR3 DNA reads TGCAGTGCTAGTGACGTATATAGCAATCAGCCCCAGCATTTT. This sequence encodes CSASDVYSNQPQHF.

This chain uses TRBV7-9 with TRBJ2-6; D ambiguous. The CDR3 is made up of 18 amino acids. CDR1 and CDR2 from the germline V gene are SEHNR and FQNEAQ (reference sequence). With 2 bases removed from V and 1 base from J, the gap between germline ends came to 15 bases. CDR3 in amino acids: CASSLTRGQLSGANVLTF. Written as DNA, the CDR3 is TGTGCCAGCAGCTTAACCAGAGGTCAACTGTCTGGGGCCAACGTCCTGACTTTC.

The V gene is TRBV30, the J gene TRBJ2-1, with D hard to call. Germline V CDR1 and CDR2: GTSNPN, SVGIG (reference sequence). The CDR3 has 11 residues. V was trimmed by 0 bases and J by 14 bases, leaving 11 bases between them. The CDR3 reads CAWSVSGLEFF. The CDR3 coding sequence is TGTGCCTGGAGTGTCTCCGGGTTGGAGTTCTTC.

This chain joins TRBV6-5 and TRBJ1-1; TRBD1 is a possible D gene (5 bases). Trimming stripped 4 bases from V and 10 bases from J, with 16 bases between. CDR3 length: 13 residues. Germline V gives CDR1 MNHEY, CDR2 SVGAGI. The CDR3 DNA is TGTGCCAGCAGTTTCGGGGGGGAGGCTAGAGCTTTCTTT. Translated: CASSFGGEARAFF.